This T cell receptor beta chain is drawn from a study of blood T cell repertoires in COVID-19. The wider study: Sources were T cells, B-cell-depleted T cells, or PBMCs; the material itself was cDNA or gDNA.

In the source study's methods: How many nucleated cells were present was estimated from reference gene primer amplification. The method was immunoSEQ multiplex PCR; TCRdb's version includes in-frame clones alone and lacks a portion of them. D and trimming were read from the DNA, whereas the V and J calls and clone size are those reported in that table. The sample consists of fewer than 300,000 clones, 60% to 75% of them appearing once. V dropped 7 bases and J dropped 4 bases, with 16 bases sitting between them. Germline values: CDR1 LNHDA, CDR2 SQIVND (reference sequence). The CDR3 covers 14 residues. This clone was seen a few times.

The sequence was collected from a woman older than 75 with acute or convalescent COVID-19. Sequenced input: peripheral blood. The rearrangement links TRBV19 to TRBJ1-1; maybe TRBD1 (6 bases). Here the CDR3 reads CASTKQGGVTEAFF. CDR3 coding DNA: TGTGCCAGTACCAAACAGGGAGGGGTCACTGAAGCTTTCTTT.